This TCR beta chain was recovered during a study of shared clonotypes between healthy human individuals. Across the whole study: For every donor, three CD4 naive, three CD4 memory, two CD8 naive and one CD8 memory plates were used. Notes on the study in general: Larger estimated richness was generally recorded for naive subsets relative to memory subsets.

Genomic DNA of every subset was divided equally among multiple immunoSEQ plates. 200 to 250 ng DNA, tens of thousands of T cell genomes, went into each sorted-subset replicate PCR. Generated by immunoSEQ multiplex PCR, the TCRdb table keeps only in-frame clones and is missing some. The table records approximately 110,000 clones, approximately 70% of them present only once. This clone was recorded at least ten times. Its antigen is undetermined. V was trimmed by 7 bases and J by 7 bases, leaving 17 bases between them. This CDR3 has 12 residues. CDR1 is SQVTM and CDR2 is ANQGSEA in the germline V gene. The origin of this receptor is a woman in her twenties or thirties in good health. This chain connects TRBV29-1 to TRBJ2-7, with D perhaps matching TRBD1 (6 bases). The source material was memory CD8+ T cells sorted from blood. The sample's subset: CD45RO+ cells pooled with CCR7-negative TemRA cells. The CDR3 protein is CSAAGGRGEQYF. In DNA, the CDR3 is TGCAGCGCTGCTGGGGGCCGTGGAGAGCAGTACTTC.